This entry is about one T cell receptor (beta chain). The antigen is undetermined. Time point in this sample: newly diagnosed GD, antithyroid drugs for less than 3 months. With RNA extracted from PBMCs as input, the TCR library was made. Recruitment took place at an endocrinology department in Xi'an, China. Germline V CDR1 and CDR2: SGHRS, YFSETQ. J gave up 7 bases and V 4 bases, and 11 bases lay outside the gene matches. The CDR3 loop spans 17 amino acids. Sequencing libraries for TCR beta were prepared with iRepertoire HTBI primers and Arm-PCR of CDR3 regions. TCRdb itself ran the multiplex PCR reads through MiXCR, one entry per CDR3 protein. The sample holds roughly 350,000 distinct CDR3 sequences, 15% to 20% seen once. These data are taken from a study of regulatory T cells in long-lasting Graves disease. Findings and limits, study-wide: It was in persistent disease that TRBV28, TRBJ1-2 and TRBJ2-5 were favored.

This same sample was also taken into another study, of T cells in Graves' hyperthyroidism and ophthalmopathy. That work adds: Uncontrolled infections, other autoimmune diseases, pregnancy or lactation led to exclusion of patients.

The sequence derives from a woman aged 18-29 years with Graves disease. V gene TRBV5-1 combines with J gene TRBJ2-1; TRBD2 matches 13 bases. Sequencing was performed on peripheral blood mononuclear cells (PBMCs), taken at new diagnosis, from a patient treated with antithyroid drugs. The CDR3 region is CASSSQGTSGVKNEQFF. The CDR3 DNA follows: TGCGCCAGCAGCAGCCAAGGGACTAGCGGGGTTAAAAATGAGCAGTTCTTC.